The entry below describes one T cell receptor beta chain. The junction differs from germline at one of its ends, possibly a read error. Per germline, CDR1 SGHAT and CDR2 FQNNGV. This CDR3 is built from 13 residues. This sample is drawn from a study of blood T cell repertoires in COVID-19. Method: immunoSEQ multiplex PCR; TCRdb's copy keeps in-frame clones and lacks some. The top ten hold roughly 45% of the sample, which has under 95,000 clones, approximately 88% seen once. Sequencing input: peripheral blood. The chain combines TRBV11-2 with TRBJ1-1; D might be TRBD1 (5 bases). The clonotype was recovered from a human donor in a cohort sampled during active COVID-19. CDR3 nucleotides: TGTGCCAGCAGCGTAGAGTTGGGCGGGGCTGCTTTCTTT. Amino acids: CASSVELGGAAFF.